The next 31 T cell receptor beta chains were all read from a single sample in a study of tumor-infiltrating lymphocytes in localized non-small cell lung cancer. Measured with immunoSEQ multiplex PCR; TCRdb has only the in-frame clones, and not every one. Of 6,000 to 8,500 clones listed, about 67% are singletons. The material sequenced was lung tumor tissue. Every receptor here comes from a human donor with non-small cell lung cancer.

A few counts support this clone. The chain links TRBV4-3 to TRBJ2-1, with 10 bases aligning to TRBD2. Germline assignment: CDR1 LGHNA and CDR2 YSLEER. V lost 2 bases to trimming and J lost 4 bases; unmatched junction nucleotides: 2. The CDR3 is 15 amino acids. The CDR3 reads CASSQSGGVYNEQFF. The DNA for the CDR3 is TGCGCCAGCAGCCAAAGCGGGGGGGTTTACAATGAGCAGTTCTTC.

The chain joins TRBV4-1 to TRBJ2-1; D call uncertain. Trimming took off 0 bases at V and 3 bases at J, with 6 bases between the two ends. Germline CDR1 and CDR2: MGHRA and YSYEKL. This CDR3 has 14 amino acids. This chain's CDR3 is CASSQEHGYNEQFF. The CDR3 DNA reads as TGCGCCAGCAGCCAAGAACACGGCTACAATGAGCAGTTCTTC.

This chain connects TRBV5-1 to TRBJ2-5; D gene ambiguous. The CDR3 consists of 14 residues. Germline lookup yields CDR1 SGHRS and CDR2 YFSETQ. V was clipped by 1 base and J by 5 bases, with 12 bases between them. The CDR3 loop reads CASSLSALGETQYF. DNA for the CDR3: TGCGCCAGCAGCTTGTCCGCCCTCGGGGAGACCCAGTACTTC.

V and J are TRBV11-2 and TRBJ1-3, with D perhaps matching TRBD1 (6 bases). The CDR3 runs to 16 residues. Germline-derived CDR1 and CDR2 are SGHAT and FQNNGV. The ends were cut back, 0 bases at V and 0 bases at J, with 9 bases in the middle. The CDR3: CASSLETGVSGNTIYF. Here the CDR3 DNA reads TGTGCCAGCAGCTTAGAGACAGGCGTCTCTGGAAACACCATATATTTT.

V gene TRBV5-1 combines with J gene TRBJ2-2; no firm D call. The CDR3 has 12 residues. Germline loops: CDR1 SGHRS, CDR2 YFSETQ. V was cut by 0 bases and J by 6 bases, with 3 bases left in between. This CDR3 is CASSLEAGELFF. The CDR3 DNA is TGCGCCAGCAGCTTGGAAGCCGGGGAGCTGTTTTTT.

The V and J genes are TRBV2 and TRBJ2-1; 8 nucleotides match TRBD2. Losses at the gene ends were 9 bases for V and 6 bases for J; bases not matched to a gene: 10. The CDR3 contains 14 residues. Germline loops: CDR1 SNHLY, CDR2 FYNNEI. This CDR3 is CARNPSGTSNEQFF. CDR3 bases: TGTGCCAGAAACCCATCCGGGACTAGCAATGAGCAGTTCTTC.

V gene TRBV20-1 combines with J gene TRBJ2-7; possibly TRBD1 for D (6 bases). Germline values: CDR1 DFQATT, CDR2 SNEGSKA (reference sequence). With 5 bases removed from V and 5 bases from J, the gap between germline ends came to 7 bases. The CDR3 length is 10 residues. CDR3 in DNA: TGCAGTGCTTACAGGGACGAGCAGTACTTC. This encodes CSAYRDEQYF.

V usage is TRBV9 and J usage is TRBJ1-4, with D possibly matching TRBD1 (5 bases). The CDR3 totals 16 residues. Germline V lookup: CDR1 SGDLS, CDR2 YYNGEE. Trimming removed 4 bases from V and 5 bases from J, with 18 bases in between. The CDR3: CASSPRPGLGNEKLFF. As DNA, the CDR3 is TGTGCCAGCAGCCCGCGACCGGGACTAGGGAATGAAAAACTGTTTTTT.

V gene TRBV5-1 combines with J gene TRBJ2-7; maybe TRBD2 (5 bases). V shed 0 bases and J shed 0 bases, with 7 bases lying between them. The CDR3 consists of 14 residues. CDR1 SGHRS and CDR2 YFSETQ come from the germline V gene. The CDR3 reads CASSLAGSSYEQYF. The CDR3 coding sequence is TGCGCCAGCAGCTTGGCTGGGAGCTCCTACGAGCAGTACTTC.

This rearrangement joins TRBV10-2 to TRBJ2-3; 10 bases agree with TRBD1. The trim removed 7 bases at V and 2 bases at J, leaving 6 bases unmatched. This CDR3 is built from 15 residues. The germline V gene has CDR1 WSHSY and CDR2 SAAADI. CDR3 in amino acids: CASKGQGSFTDTQYF. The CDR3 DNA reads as TGCGCCAGCAAGGGACAGGGGTCCTTCACAGATACGCAGTATTTT.

In DNA form, the CDR3 reads TGTGCCAGCAGCGCCCGGACAGGGGGCGCGGGGAACACTGAAGCTTTCTTT. It translates to CASSARTGGAGNTEAFF. The chain has TRBV9 and TRBJ1-1; 11 bases align to TRBD1. V was clipped by 3 bases and J by 1 base; unmatched bases: 8. The CDR3 spans 17 residues. CDR1 is SGDLS and CDR2 is YYNGEE in the germline V gene. The variable domain in full, with the rest retrieved from reference TRBV9 and TRBJ1-1, is DSGVTQTPKHLITATGQRVTLRCSPRSGDLSVYWYQQSLDQGLQFLIQYYNGEERAKGNILERFSAQQFPDLHSELNLSSLELGDSALYFCASSARTGGAGNTEAFFGQGTRLTVV.

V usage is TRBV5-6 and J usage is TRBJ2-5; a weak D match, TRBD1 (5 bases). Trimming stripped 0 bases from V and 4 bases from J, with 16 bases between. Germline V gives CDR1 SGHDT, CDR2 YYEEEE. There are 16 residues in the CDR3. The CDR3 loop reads CASSLGPPTQGETQYF. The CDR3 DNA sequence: TGTGCCAGCAGCTTGGGGCCTCCTACCCAGGGAGAGACCCAGTACTTC.

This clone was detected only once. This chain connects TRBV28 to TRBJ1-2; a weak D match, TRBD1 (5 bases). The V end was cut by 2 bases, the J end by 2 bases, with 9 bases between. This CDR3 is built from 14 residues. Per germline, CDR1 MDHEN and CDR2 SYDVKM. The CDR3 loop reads CASSLDSSNYGYTF. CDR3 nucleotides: TGTGCCAGCAGTTTAGACAGTTCGAACTATGGCTACACCTTC.

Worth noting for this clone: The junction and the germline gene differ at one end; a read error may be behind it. The DNA for the CDR3 is TGCGCCAGCAGCCAAGGGATTGGGGTAGACCAGGAGACCCAGTACTTC. Its protein is CASSQGIGVDQETQYF. The chain couples TRBV4-1 to TRBJ2-5; D is unresolved. This CDR3 region has 16 residues. In germline, CDR1 is MGHRA, CDR2 YSYEKL.

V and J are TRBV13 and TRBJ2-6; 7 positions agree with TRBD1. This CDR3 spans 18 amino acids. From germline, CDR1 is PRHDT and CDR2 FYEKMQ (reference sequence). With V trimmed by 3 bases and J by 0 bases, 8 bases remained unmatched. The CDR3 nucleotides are TGTGCCAGCAGCTTTCGGACAGGTTCCTCCTCTGGGGCCAACGTCCTGACTTTC. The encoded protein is CASSFRTGSSSGANVLTF.

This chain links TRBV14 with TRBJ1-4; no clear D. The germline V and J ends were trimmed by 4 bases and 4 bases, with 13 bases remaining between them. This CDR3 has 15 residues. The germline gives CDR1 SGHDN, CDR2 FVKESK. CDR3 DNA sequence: TGTGCCAGCAGCCTAGGACGGGGAGGTAATGAAAAACTGTTTTTT. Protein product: CASSLGRGGNEKLFF.

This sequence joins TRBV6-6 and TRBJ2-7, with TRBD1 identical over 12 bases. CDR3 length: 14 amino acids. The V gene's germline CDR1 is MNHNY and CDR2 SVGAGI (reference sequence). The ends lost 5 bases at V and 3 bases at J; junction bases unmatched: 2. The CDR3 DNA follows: TGTGCCAGCAGTCGGGACAGGGGGCTCTACGAGCAGTACTTC. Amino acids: CASSRDRGLYEQYF.

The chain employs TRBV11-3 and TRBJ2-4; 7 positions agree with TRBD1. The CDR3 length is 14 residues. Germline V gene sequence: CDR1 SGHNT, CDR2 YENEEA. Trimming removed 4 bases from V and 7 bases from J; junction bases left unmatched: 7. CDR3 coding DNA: TGTGCCAGCAGCTCAAGAAGGGGGCGGAACATTCAGTACTTC. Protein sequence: CASSSRRGRNIQYF.

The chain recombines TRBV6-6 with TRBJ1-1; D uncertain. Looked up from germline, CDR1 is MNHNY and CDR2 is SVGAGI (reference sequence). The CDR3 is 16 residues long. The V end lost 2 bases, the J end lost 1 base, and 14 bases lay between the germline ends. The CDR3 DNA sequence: TGTGCCAGCAGTTACCCGACGGGGAAGGCGAACACTGAAGCTTTCTTT. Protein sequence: CASSYPTGKANTEAFF.

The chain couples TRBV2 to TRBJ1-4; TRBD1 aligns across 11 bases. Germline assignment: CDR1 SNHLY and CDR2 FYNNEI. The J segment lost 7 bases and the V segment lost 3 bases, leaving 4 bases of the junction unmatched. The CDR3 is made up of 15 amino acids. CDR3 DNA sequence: TGTGCCAGCAGTGACCCCGGGACAGGGGGTGAAAAACTGTTTTTT. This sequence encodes CASSDPGTGGEKLFF.

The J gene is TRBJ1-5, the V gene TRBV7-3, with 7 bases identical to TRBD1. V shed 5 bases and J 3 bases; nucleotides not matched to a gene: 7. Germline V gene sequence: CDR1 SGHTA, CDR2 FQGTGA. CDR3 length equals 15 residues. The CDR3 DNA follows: TGTGCCAGCAGCGCCCTGGGACAGATCAATCAGCCCCAGCATTTT. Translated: CASSALGQINQPQHF.

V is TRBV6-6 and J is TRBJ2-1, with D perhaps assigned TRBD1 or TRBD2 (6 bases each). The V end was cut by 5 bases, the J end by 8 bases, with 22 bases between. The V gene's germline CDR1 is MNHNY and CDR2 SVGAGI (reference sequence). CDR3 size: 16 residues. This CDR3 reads CASSPNVWGAGYEQFF. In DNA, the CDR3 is TGTGCCAGCAGTCCAAATGTGTGGGGGGCTGGCTATGAGCAGTTCTTC.

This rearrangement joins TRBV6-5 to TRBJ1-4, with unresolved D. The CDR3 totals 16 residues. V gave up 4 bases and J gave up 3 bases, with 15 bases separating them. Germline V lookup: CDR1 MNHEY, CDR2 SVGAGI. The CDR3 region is CASSLGYQRANEKLFF. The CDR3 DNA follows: TGTGCCAGCAGTTTGGGCTATCAGCGGGCTAATGAAAAACTGTTTTTT.

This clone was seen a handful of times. In DNA, the CDR3 is TGTGCCAGCAGTACCCCCGGGACAGGGGCCCCCAATGAGCAGTTCTTC. This encodes CASSTPGTGAPNEQFF. The chain recombines TRBV6-6 with TRBJ2-1, with 10 bases that match TRBD1. The ends lost 5 bases at V and 6 bases at J; junction bases unmatched: 10. The CDR3 sequence is 16 residues long. CDR1 and CDR2 from the germline V gene are MNHNY and SVGAGI (reference sequence).

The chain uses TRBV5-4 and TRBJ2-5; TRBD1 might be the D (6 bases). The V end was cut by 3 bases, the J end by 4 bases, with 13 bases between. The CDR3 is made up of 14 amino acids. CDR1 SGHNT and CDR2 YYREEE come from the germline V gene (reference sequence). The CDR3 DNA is TGTGCCAGCAGCTCACAGGGTATGGTAGAGACCCAGTACTTC. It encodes CASSSQGMVETQYF.

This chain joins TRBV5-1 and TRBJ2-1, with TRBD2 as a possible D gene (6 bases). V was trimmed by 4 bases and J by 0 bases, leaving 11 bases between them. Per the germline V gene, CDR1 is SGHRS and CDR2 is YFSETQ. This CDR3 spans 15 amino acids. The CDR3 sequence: CASSTGTRSYNEQFF. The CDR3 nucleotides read TGCGCCAGCAGCACCGGGACTCGCTCCTACAATGAGCAGTTCTTC.

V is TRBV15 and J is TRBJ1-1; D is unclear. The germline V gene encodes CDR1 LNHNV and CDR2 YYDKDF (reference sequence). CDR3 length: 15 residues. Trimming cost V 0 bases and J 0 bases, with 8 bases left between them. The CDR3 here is CATSRDQGMNTEAFF. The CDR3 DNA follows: TGTGCCACCAGCAGAGATCAAGGGATGAACACTGAAGCTTTCTTT.

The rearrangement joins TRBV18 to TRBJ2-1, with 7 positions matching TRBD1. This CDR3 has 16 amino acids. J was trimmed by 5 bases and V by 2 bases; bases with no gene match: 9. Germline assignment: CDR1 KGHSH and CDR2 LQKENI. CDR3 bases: TGTGCCAGCTCACCAGCCTCGGACAGGCCACACAATGAGCAGTTCTTC. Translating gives CASSPASDRPHNEQFF.

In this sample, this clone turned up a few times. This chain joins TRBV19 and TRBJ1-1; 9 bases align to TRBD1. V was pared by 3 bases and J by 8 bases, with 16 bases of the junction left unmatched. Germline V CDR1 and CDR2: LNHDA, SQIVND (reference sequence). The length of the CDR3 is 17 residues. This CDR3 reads CASSMGGPGTGSSEAFF. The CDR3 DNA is TGTGCCAGTAGTATGGGGGGTCCCGGGACAGGGAGCAGCGAAGCTTTCTTT.

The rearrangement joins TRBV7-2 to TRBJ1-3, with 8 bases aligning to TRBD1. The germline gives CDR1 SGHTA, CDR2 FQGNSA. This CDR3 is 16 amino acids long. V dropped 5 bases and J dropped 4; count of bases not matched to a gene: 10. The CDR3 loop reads CASSPPRGQGGNTIYF. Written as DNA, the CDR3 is TGTGCCAGCAGCCCCCCCAGGGGGCAGGGAGGAAACACCATATATTTT.

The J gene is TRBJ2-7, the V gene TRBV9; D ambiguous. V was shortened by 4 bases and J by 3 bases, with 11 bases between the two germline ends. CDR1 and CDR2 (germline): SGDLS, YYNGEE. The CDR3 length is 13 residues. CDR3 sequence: CASSTRTGYEQYF. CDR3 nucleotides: TGTGCCAGCAGCACCCGGACGGGCTACGAGCAGTACTTC.